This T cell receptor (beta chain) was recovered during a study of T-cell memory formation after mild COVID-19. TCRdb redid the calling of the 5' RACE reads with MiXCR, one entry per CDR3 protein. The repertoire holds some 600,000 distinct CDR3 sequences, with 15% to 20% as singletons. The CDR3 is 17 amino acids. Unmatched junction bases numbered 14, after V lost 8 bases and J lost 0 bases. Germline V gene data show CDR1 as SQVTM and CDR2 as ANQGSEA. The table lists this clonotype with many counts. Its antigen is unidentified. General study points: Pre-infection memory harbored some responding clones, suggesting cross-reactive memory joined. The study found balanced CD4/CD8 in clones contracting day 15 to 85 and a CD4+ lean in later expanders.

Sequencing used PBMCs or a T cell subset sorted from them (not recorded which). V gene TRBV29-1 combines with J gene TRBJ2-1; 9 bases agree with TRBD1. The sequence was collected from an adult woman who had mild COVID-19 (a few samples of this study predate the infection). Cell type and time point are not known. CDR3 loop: CSLGVQGAGSSYNEQFF. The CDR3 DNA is TGCAGCCTTGGGGTACAGGGGGCAGGGAGCTCCTACAATGAGCAGTTCTTC.